The clone carrying this TCR beta chain was counted ten times or more. The data were taken from a study of glioma-infiltrating T cells. Germline loops: CDR1 DFQATT, CDR2 SNEGSKA (reference sequence). The germline V and J ends were trimmed by 0 bases and 2 bases, with 19 bases remaining between them. CDR3 length equals 17 residues. TCR alpha and beta CDR3 regions were amplified from RNA using iRepertoire nested multiplex PCR. One entry per CDR3 protein, called by TCRdb with MiXCR from the multiplex PCR reads. The table shows 90,000 to 110,000 distinct CDR3 sequences, with approximately 26% occurring only once.

The sequence was collected from a human donor with low-grade glioma or glioblastoma, undergoing nonglioma brain surgery, or in good health (not recorded which). Sequenced: glioma tissue, nonneoplastic brain tissue, or PBMCs (not recorded which). This chain joins TRBV20-1 and TRBJ2-5; TRBD1 is a possible D gene (6 bases). The CDR3 sequence is CSARDLWTAASQETQYF. The CDR3, as DNA: TGCAGTGCTAGAGATCTATGGACAGCCGCTTCTCAAGAGACCCAGTACTTC.